This TCR beta chain is drawn from a study of T cells in localized non-small cell lung cancer. The CDR3 spans 15 residues. Trimming took 8 bases from V and 3 from J; bases not matched to a gene: 6. In germline, CDR1 is MNHGY, CDR2 SAAAGT. This clone has more than one count but fewer than ten. Its target is unknown. Study-wide findings and caveats: Because only a single region of the tumor was sequenced, heterogeneity remains possible. Elevated blood T cell density was associated with longer overall survival.

Sequencing was performed with immunoSEQ multiplex PCR; in TCRdb, only in-frame clones are kept and a portion is missing. The sample has 2,000 to 2,500 clones; 20% to 25% are singletons. Sequenced here: lung tumor tissue, sampled before any cancer treatment. V is TRBV6-8 and J is TRBJ2-1; 11 bases match TRBD2. The TCR originated in a woman aged 35 to 70 with stage I lung adenocarcinoma. Here the CDR3 DNA reads TGTGCCAGCCTAGGGGGACTAGCGGTCTACAATGAGCAGTTCTTC. This gives the protein CASLGGLAVYNEQFF.